Shown below are 27 T cell receptor beta chains from a single sample sequenced in a study of T cells in Graves' hyperthyroidism and ophthalmopathy. Researchers amplified the TCR beta CDR3 regions from RNA transcripts. HTBI primers drove first-round RT-PCR of the TCR CDR3. MiXCR, run by TCRdb on the multiplex PCR reads, gives a single entry per CDR3 protein. The table lists more than 300,000 distinct CDR3 sequences, roughly 18% of them singletons, with 40% in the top ten. The sample comprised blood. Receptors were obtained from a man between 18 and 35 years old with Graves' ophthalmopathy.

This sequence joins TRBV5-1 and TRBJ1-4, with 7 nucleotides matching TRBD1. Germline loops: CDR1 SGHRS, CDR2 YFSETQ. CDR3 size: 16 residues. The J segment lost 6 bases and the V segment lost 5 bases, leaving 13 bases of the junction unmatched. The CDR3 loop reads CASRRAYRGTDEKLFF. The CDR3 coding sequence is TGCGCCAGCAGACGAGCCTACAGGGGTACTGATGAAAAACTGTTTTTT.

The chain recombines TRBV20-1 with TRBJ2-1; D is perhaps TRBD2 (5 bases). The germline gives CDR1 DFQATT, CDR2 SNEGSKA (reference sequence). The CDR3 covers 14 residues. The V end was cut by 5 bases, the J end by 3 bases, with 14 bases between. DNA of the CDR3: TGCAGTGCTGCCCGGGGAGCGGACTACAATGAGCAGTTCTTC. Translating it yields CSAARGADYNEQFF.

This clonotype occurred a few times. The rearrangement links TRBV12-3 or TRBV12-4 to TRBJ1-3; no firm D call. There are 16 residues in the CDR3. The V end lost 3 bases, the J end lost 0 bases, and 12 bases lay between the germline ends. CDR3 bases: TGTGCCAGCAGTTTTGGGCGGACGTTCTCTGGAAACACCATATATTTT. Protein sequence: CASSFGRTFSGNTIYF.

This chain connects TRBV29-1 to TRBJ2-3; 9 bases are a match to TRBD2. Germline V lookup: CDR1 SQVTM, CDR2 ANQGSEA. This CDR3 has 12 amino acids. The J segment lost 6 bases and the V segment lost 7 bases, leaving 5 bases of the junction unmatched. The CDR3 protein is CSGEAGGDTQYF. DNA for the CDR3: TGCAGCGGGGAGGCGGGGGGGGATACGCAGTATTTT.

This chain uses TRBV6-1 with TRBJ1-2, with TRBD1 matching over 7 bases. V was pared by 5 bases and J by 8 bases, with 8 bases of the junction left unmatched. The germline gives CDR1 MNHNS, CDR2 SASEGT. The CDR3 is 13 amino acids. In DNA form, the CDR3 reads TGTGCCAGCAGTACGGGACAGACTGGGGGCTACACCTTC. Its translation is CASSTGQTGGYTF.

At least ten counts were recorded for this clonotype. The chain uses TRBV9 and TRBJ1-1, with D tentatively TRBD1 (6 bases). Germline CDR1 SGDLS, CDR2 YYNGEE. Between the trimmed V and J ends, which lost 3 bases and 5 bases, there was a span of 17 bases. The CDR3 is 15 residues long. CDR3 nucleotides: TGTGCCAGCAGCGCGGAAGGAGGGGGATGGACTGAAGCTTTCTTT. It codes for CASSAEGGGWTEAFF.

To note about this clonotype: At one end, the junction sequence differs from germline, possibly due to a read error. The J gene is TRBJ1-1, the V gene TRBV24-1, with 8 bases identical to TRBD1. The CDR3 extends over 18 amino acids. Per the germline V gene, CDR1 is KGHDR and CDR2 is SFDVKD. The CDR3 DNA reads TGTGCCACCAGTGTTTTGGGCGGACAGGGCGCTCTGAACACTGAAGCTTTCTTT. Translated: CATSVLGGQGALNTEAFF.

This chain links TRBV7-8 with TRBJ2-7, with D tentatively TRBD2 (5 bases). V shed 7 bases and J shed 5 bases, with 15 bases lying between them. This CDR3 is built from 13 residues. Germline V gives CDR1 SGHVS, CDR2 FQNEAQ. The CDR3 DNA reads as TGTGCCAGCACCACGGGATCGAGGCACGAGCAGTACTTC. The encoded protein is CASTTGSRHEQYF.

This clonotype has only one observation. The chain uses TRBV24-1 and TRBJ1-5, with 9 bases matching TRBD1. V was pared by 6 bases and J by 6 bases, with 8 bases of the junction left unmatched. Germline lookup yields CDR1 KGHDR and CDR2 SFDVKD. CDR3 length: 15 amino acids. The DNA of the CDR3 is TGTGCCACCAGTCCCGGACAGGGGTATGGTCAGCCCCAGCATTTT. Amino acid sequence: CATSPGQGYGQPQHF.

The sample holds many counts of this clonotype. This chain connects TRBV12-3 or TRBV12-4 to TRBJ1-1; D may be TRBD1 (6 bases). Between the trimmed V and J ends, which lost 3 bases and 7 bases, there was a span of 12 bases. The CDR3 is made up of 13 amino acids. CDR3 coding DNA: TGTGCCAGCAGTTTCGGGGGGCTCGGTGAAGCTTTCTTT. It is translated as CASSFGGLGEAFF.

This clonotype has a count of ten or more. The gene calls are TRBV2 and TRBJ1-5; 10 bases align to TRBD1. V lost 4 bases, J lost 2 bases, and 11 bases stayed unmatched. CDR3 size: 18 residues. Per the germline V gene, CDR1 is SNHLY and CDR2 is FYNNEI. CDR3 nucleotides: TGTGCCAGCAGTGGGGACCGGACAGGGGGGCCTGGCAATCAGCCCCAGCATTTT. Its protein is CASSGDRTGGPGNQPQHF.

In this sample, this clonotype turned up many times. V usage is TRBV3-1 and J usage is TRBJ1-1; the D is unclear. V was cut by 1 base and J by 4 bases, with 7 bases left in between. The germline V gene has CDR1 LGHDT and CDR2 YNNKEL (reference sequence). The length of the CDR3 is 13 residues. In nucleotides, the CDR3 is TGTGCCAGCAGCCAAGCCACGAGCACTGAAGCTTTCTTT. Amino acid sequence: CASSQATSTEAFF.

This clonotype was counted a few times. The V gene is TRBV14, the J gene TRBJ2-5; D gene uncertain. The CDR3 extends over 12 amino acids. The germline V gene has CDR1 SGHDN and CDR2 FVKESK. The V gene lost 11 bases and the J gene lost 5 bases, with 15 bases spanning the gap. CDR3 sequence reads: CASAPTPETQYF. The CDR3 bases are TGTGCCTCTGCCCCGACGCCGGAGACCCAGTACTTC.

This sequence joins TRBV13 and TRBJ1-2; the D is unclear. This CDR3 region has 16 residues. Germline V gene data show CDR1 as PRHDT and CDR2 as FYEKMQ (reference sequence). Trimming stripped 3 bases from V and 0 bases from J, with 14 bases between. Here the CDR3 DNA reads TGTGCCAGCAGCTTGTTAACGGAGACTCCTAACTATGGCTACACCTTC. Its translation: CASSLLTETPNYGYTF.

This clonotype was picked up many times. The chain recombines TRBV5-1 with TRBJ2-1; perhaps TRBD2 as D (7 bases). The CDR3 is made up of 14 amino acids. CDR1 and CDR2 (germline): SGHRS, YFSETQ. V lost 4 bases and J lost 1, with 9 bases in between. The CDR3 region has the DNA TGCGCCAGCAGCAAGGGGGGGTCCTACAATGAGCAGTTCTTC. It yields the protein CASSKGGSYNEQFF.

A few counts support this clonotype. This chain uses TRBV29-1 with TRBJ2-2; D is undetermined. Germline V gives CDR1 SQVTM, CDR2 ANQGSEA. V was shortened by 5 bases and J by 0 bases, with 10 bases between the two germline ends. The CDR3 has 14 residues. In DNA form, the CDR3 reads TGCAGCGTTACTACAGCTGCGAACACCGGGGAGCTGTTTTTT. Its translation: CSVTTAANTGELFF.

The chain uses TRBV6-2 or TRBV6-3 and TRBJ2-7, with 9 positions matching TRBD2. This CDR3 spans 15 amino acids. The germline V gene has CDR1 MNHEY and CDR2 SVGEGT. V shed 2 bases, J shed 2 bases, and the junction held 4 bases outside the gene matches. The CDR3 loop is CASSYRLAVTYEQYF. The DNA for the CDR3 is TGTGCCAGCAGTTACCGACTAGCGGTTACCTACGAGCAGTACTTC.

Only a few counts were recorded for this clonotype. The chain uses TRBV6-1 and TRBJ2-5; D perhaps matches TRBD1 (6 bases). Looked up from germline, CDR1 is MNHNS and CDR2 is SASEGT. The CDR3 contains 13 residues. The V end was cut by 6 bases, the J end by 5 bases, with 13 bases between. The CDR3 is CASRKQGMETQYF. The DNA for the CDR3 is TGTGCCAGCAGAAAACAGGGTATGGAGACCCAGTACTTC.

This clonotype was picked up a small number of times. The V call is TRBV11-2, the J call TRBJ2-7; 10 bases align to TRBD2. CDR3 length: 16 residues. V lost 2 bases and J lost 6; bases outside the gene matches: 10. Germline-derived CDR1 and CDR2 are SGHAT and FQNNGV. CDR3 nucleotides: TGTGCCAGCAGCTTAATGAGCGGGGGGGCCTACGGCGAGCAGTACTTC. Translating gives CASSLMSGGAYGEQYF.

This clonotype has a single count. The CDR3 region has the DNA TGTGCCAGCAGCCAGAGGGTAGCGGGGGGCGAGCAGTACTTC. Translation: CASSQRVAGGEQYF. The V call is TRBV3-1, the J call TRBJ2-7, with 10 bases identical to TRBD2. There are 14 residues in the CDR3. Looked up from germline, CDR1 is LGHDT and CDR2 is YNNKEL (reference sequence). The ends lost 3 bases at V and 6 bases at J; junction bases unmatched: 5.

This clonotype was seen many times. The chain combines TRBV20-1 with TRBJ1-5; perhaps TRBD1 as D (5 bases). Deletions cut 0 bases from V and 1 base from J, with 10 bases between. This CDR3 is 15 amino acids long. Germline CDR1 and CDR2: DFQATT and SNEGSKA (reference sequence). CDR3 sequence: CSARDMRDSNQPQHF. The CDR3 DNA follows: TGCAGTGCTAGAGATATGAGGGACAGCAATCAGCCCCAGCATTTT.

This sequence joins TRBV2 and TRBJ2-1; TRBD2 matches at 15 bases. CDR3 length equals 14 residues. Germline CDR1 and CDR2: SNHLY and FYNNEI. V lost 11 bases and J lost 9; bases outside the gene matches: 8. The CDR3 loop reads CADGTSGGRGEQFF. The CDR3 DNA is TGTGCCGACGGGACTAGCGGGGGGCGGGGTGAGCAGTTCTTC. Filled out from reference TRBV2 and TRBJ2-1, the complete variable domain reads EPEVTQTPSHQVTQMGQEVILRCVPISNHLYFYWYRQILGQKVEFLVSFYNNEISEKSEIFDDQFSVERPDGSNFTLKIRSTKLEDSAMYFCADGTSGGRGEQFFGPGTRLTVL.

The DNA of the CDR3 is TGTGCCAGCAGCAAGGGACAGGTGCATTCACCCCTCCACTTT. It encodes CASSKGQVHSPLHF. This chain connects TRBV12-3 or TRBV12-4 to TRBJ1-6; TRBD1 agrees at 8 bases. CDR3 length: 14 amino acids. Trimming cost V 6 bases and J 8 bases; bases outside gene matches: 6.

The chain joins TRBV2 to TRBJ1-6; 12 nucleotides align to TRBD1. V gave up 3 bases and J gave up 0 bases; unmatched junction bases: 3. Germline V gene data show CDR1 as SNHLY and CDR2 as FYNNEI. The CDR3 has 18 residues. The CDR3, as DNA: TGTGCCAGCAGTGACGGGACAGGGGGCTTCTCCTATAATTCACCCCTCCACTTT. Translating gives CASSDGTGGFSYNSPLHF.

This clonotype was observed a handful of times. The genes are TRBV20-1 and TRBJ2-7; 7 bases fit TRBD1. The CDR3 sequence is 12 residues long. The germline gives CDR1 DFQATT, CDR2 SNEGSKA (reference sequence). Written as DNA, the CDR3 is TGCGGCCTCGAGGGGGCTTCCTACGAGCAGTACTTC. It yields the protein CGLEGASYEQYF.

This clonotype was counted once. A much larger clone lies one base from this, so it may be a read error. The chain uses TRBV29-1 and TRBJ1-1, with D hard to call. The germline V and J ends were trimmed by 4 bases and 4 bases, with 13 bases remaining between them. The CDR3 is 13 residues long. Germline CDR1 reads SQVTM; CDR2 reads ANQGSEA. CDR3 region: CSVAGRLSTEAFF. The CDR3 nucleotides read TGCAGCGTTGCTGGACGGCTGAGCACTGAAGCTTTCTTT.

This clonotype appeared many times. This chain uses TRBV28 with TRBJ2-1; weak D call: TRBD2 (6 bases). Germline CDR1 and CDR2: MDHEN and SYDVKM. The length of the CDR3 is 14 residues. V was clipped by 6 bases and J by 3 bases, with 12 bases between them. CDR3 bases: TGTGCCAGCAGGGGGGGATTAGACTACAATGAGCAGTTCTTC. Amino acid sequence: CASRGGLDYNEQFF. Full variable domain (remainder filled in from reference TRBV28 and TRBJ2-1): DVKVTQSSRYLVKRTGEKVFLECVQDMDHENMFWYRQDPGLGLRLIYFSYDVKMKEKGDIPEGYSVSREKKERFSLILESASTNQTSMYLCASRGGLDYNEQFFGPGTRLTVL.